The clone carrying this T cell receptor (beta chain) was seen many times. This sample was included in a study of T cells in Graves' hyperthyroidism and ophthalmopathy. TCR beta CDR3 regions were amplified from RNA. The primer set for the first-round RT-PCR of the TCR CDR3 was HTBI. TCRdb used MiXCR to reprocess the multiplex PCR reads, holding one entry per CDR3 protein. This sample has some 350,000 distinct CDR3 sequences, with about a sixth found just once. Exclusion criteria comprised uncontrolled infection, other autoimmune disease, pregnancy or lactation. Blood was obtained at the first hyperthyroidism diagnosis, which preceded any ophthalmopathy symptoms. This CDR3 spans 13 amino acids. Deletions cut 9 bases from V and 0 bases from J, with 12 bases between. CDR1 MNHEY and CDR2 SMNVEV come from the germline V gene (reference sequence).

The sample was blood. The source is a woman aged 18-29 years with Graves' hyperthyroidism that later progressed to Graves' ophthalmopathy. The chain links TRBV27 to TRBJ2-7, with a tentative D call TRBD2 (6 bases). CDR3 sequence reads: CASGTYVSYEQYF. CDR3 DNA sequence: TGTGCCAGTGGGACTTACGTCTCCTACGAGCAGTACTTC.